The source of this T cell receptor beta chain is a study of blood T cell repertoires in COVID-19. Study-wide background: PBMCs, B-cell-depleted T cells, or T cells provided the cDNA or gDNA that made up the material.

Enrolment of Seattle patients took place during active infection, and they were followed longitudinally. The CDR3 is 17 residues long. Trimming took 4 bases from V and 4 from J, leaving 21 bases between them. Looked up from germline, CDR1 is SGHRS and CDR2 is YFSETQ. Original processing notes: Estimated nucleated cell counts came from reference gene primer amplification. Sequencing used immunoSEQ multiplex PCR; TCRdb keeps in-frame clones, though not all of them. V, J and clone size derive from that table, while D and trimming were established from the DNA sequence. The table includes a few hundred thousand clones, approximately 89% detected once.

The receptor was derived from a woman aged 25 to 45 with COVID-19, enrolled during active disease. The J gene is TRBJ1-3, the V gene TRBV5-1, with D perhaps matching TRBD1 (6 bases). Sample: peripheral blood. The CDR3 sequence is CASSPSPAGVRGNTIYF. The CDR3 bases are TGCGCCAGCAGCCCGTCTCCCGCAGGGGTGCGAGGAAACACCATATATTTT.